The 4 T cell receptor beta chains below all came from one sample that was sequenced in a study of blood T cells in healthy people across ages. Primers used in a second PCR of about 7 to 12 cycles were a sample-barcoded 5' primer and a J-beta primer mix. Each CDR3 protein gets one entry after TCRdb re-called the 5' RACE reads with MiXCR. The sample has about 1,500,000 distinct CDR3 sequences, approximately 42% seen once. What was sequenced was blood. All receptors come from a woman aged 18-29 years in good health.

The genes are TRBV28 and TRBJ1-2; 8 nucleotides align to TRBD1. This CDR3 has 15 amino acids. Germline V gene sequence: CDR1 MDHEN, CDR2 SYDVKM. The junction had 7 bases not matched to a gene; V was cut back by 5 bases and J by 2 bases. This chain's CDR3 is CASSLPGGLNYGYTF. The CDR3 DNA sequence: TGTGCCAGCAGTCTACCAGGGGGCCTGAACTATGGCTACACCTTC.

The CDR3 region has the DNA TGTGCCAGCAGTTTCGGATTACAGGGGGCAGGCGGGGAGCTGTTTTTT. Translating gives CASSFGLQGAGGELFF. The V and J genes are TRBV12-3 or TRBV12-4 and TRBJ2-2, with 9 bases matching TRBD1. V shed 3 bases and J 7 bases; nucleotides not matched to a gene: 9. The CDR3 spans 16 residues.

This clonotype was seen a handful of times. The chain has TRBV12-3 or TRBV12-4 and TRBJ1-1; D not resolved. V lost 6 bases to trimming and J lost 4 bases, with 18 bases between them. This CDR3 is 15 amino acids long. The DNA of the CDR3 is TGTGCCAGCAGCCTGACACCGGGAATAGGCACTGAAGCTTTCTTT. Amino acids: CASSLTPGIGTEAFF.

The CDR3 here is CASSSGGKVAFF. In nucleotides, the CDR3 is TGCGCCAGCAGCTCCGGGGGAAAGGTAGCTTTCTTT. This chain uses TRBV5-1 with TRBJ1-1; a weak D match, TRBD1 (5 bases). The V gene lost 3 bases and the J gene lost 10 bases, with 13 bases spanning the gap. Germline CDR1 SGHRS, CDR2 YFSETQ. The CDR3 has 12 amino acids.